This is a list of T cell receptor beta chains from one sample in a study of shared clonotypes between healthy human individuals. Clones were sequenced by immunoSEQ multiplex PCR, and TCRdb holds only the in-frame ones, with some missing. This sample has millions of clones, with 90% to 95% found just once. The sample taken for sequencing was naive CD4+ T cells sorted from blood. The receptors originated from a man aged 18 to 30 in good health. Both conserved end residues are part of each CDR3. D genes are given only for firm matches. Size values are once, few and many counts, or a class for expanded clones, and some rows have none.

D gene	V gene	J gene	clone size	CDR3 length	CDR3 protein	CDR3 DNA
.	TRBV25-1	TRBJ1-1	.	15	CASTGTQIGVTEAFF	TGTGCCAGCACCGGGACACAAATTGGGGTCACTGAAGCTTTCTTT
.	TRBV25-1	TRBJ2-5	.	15	CASSELGGPEETQYF	TGTGCCAGCAGTGAATTGGGCGGGCCGGAAGAGACCCAGTACTTC
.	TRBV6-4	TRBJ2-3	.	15	CASSEQGRDTDTQYF	TGTGCCAGCAGTGAACAGGGCCGGGACACAGATACGCAGTATTTT
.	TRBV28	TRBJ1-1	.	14	CAIQNGGVGTEAFF	TGTGCCATCCAGAATGGGGGGGTAGGCACTGAAGCTTTCTTT
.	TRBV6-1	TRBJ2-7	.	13	CASSPGPVYEQYF	TGTGCCAGCAGTCCCGGTCCGGTCTACGAGCAGTACTTC
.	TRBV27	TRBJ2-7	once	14	CASSREGEFYEQYF	TGTGCCAGCAGTAGGGAGGGGGAATTTTACGAGCAGTACTTC
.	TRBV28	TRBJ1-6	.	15	CASTGTDSYNSPLHF	TGTGCCAGCACCGGGACGGACTCCTATAATTCACCCCTCCACTTT
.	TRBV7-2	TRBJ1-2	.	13	CASSSTGYYGYTF	TGTGCCAGCAGCTCTACAGGTTACTATGGCTACACCTTC
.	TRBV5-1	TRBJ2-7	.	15	CASSLGTASSYEQYF	TGCGCCAGCAGCTTGGGGACAGCTAGCTCCTACGAGCAGTACTTC
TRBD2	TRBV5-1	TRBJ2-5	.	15	CASSLEAGIAETQYF	TGCGCCAGCAGCTTGGAAGCGGGGATAGCAGAGACCCAGTACTTC
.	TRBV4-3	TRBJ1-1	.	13	CASSSLIGSEAFF	TGCGCCAGCAGCAGTTTAATAGGGTCTGAAGCTTTCTTT
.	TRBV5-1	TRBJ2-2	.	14	CASSLGLPGGELFF	TGCGCCAGCAGCTTAGGACTCCCCGGCGGGGAGCTGTTTTTT
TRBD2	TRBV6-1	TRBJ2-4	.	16	CASSEVGPSGGGIQYF	TGTGCCAGCAGTGAAGTCGGACCCTCGGGAGGGGGCATTCAGTACTTC
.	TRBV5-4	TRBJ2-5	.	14	CATYAGTLQETQYF	TGTGCCACCTACGCCGGGACACTGCAAGAGACCCAGTACTTC
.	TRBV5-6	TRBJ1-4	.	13	CASSLGRGEKLFF	TGTGCCAGCAGCTTGGGCAGGGGAGAAAAACTGTTTTTT
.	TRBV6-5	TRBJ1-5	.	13	CASSYSGAEAQHF	TGTGCCAGCAGTTACTCAGGGGCAGAGGCCCAGCATTTT
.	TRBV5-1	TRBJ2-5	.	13	CASSFSSQETQYF	TGCGCCAGCAGCTTTAGTAGCCAAGAGACCCAGTACTTC
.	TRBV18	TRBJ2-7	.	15	CASSPKGRSSYEQYF	TGTGCCAGCTCACCGAAGGGACGGAGCTCCTACGAGCAGTACTTC
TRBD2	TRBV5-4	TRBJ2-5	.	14	CASSLGTRGETQYF	TGTGCCAGCAGCTTGGGGACTAGAGGGGAGACCCAGTACTTC
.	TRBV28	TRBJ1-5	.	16	CASSRGGWGNNQPQHF	TGTGCCAGCAGTCGTGGGGGTTGGGGGAACAATCAGCCCCAGCATTTT
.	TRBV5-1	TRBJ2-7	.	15	CASSLVGGTSYEQYF	TGCGCCAGCAGCTTGGTCGGGGGAACCTCCTACGAGCAGTACTTC
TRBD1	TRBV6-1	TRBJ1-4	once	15	CASSWTGSPNEKLFF	TGTGCCAGCAGTTGGACAGGGAGTCCTAATGAAAAACTGTTTTTT
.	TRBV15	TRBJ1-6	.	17	CATSREDKTSYNSPLHF	TGTGCCACCAGCAGAGAGGACAAGACGTCCTATAATTCACCCCTCCACTTT
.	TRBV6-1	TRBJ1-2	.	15	CASSDNPGGRGGYTF	TGTGCCAGCAGTGATAACCCGGGGGGCAGGGGCGGCTACACCTTC
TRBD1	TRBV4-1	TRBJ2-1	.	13	CASSQTGYLEQFF	TGCGCCAGCAGCCAGACAGGGTATCTTGAGCAGTTCTTC
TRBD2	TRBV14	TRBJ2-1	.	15	CASSQALAGRNEQFF	TGTGCCAGCAGCCAAGCACTAGCGGGGAGGAATGAGCAGTTCTTC
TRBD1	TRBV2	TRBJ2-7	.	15	CASSDRDSITYEQYF	TGTGCCAGCAGTGATAGGGACAGCATAACCTACGAGCAGTACTTC
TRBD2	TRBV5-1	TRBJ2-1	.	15	CASSLESSGVNEQFF	TGCGCCAGCAGCTTGGAGTCTAGCGGGGTCAATGAGCAGTTCTTC
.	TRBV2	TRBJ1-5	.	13	CASILDSNQPQHF	TGTGCCAGCATCCTCGACAGCAATCAGCCCCAGCATTTT
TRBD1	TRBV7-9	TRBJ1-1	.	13	CASSLDRDTEAFF	TGTGCCAGCAGCTTGGACAGGGACACTGAAGCTTTCTTT
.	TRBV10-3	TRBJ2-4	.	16	CAISESVGVAKNIQYF	TGTGCCATCAGTGAGTCGGTTGGGGTAGCCAAAAACATTCAGTACTTC
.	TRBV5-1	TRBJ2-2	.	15	CASSIDRSVTGELFF	TGCGCCAGCAGCATCGACAGGTCGGTCACCGGGGAGCTGTTTTTT
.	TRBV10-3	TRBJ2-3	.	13	CAIGTSGEDTQYF	TGTGCCATCGGGACTTCCGGAGAGGATACGCAGTATTTT
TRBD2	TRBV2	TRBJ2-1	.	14	CASSDQRGYNEQFF	TGTGCCAGCAGTGACCAGCGGGGCTACAATGAGCAGTTCTTC
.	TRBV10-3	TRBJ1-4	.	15	CAISDLAGTNEKLFF	TGTGCCATCAGTGATCTGGCGGGAACTAATGAAAAACTGTTTTTT
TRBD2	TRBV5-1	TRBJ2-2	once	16	CASSLEPSGGTGELFF	TGCGCCAGCAGCTTGGAGCCCAGCGGGGGTACCGGGGAGCTGTTTTTT
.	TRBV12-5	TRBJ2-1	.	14	CASGSRSNYNEQFF	TGTGCTAGTGGTTCCCGAAGCAACTACAATGAGCAGTTCTTC
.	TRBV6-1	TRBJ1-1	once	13	CASRLGANTEAFF	TGTGCCAGCAGACTAGGGGCGAACACTGAAGCTTTCTTT
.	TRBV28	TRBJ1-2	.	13	CASSSRGRGGYTF	TGTGCCAGCAGTTCCCGAGGGCGCGGTGGCTACACCTTC
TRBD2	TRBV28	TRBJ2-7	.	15	CATIPPASGGREQYF	TGTGCCACAATTCCCCCAGCTAGCGGGGGGCGCGAGCAGTACTTC
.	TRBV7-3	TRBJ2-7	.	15	CASSSQGGTSYEQYF	TGTGCCAGCAGCTCCCAGGGGGGAACGTCCTACGAGCAGTACTTC
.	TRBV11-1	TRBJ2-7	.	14	CASNRGDSTYEQYF	TGTGCCAGCAACCGTGGGGACTCAACCTACGAGCAGTACTTC
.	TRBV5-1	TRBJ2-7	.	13	CASSRTPFYEQYF	TGCGCCAGCTCTCGAACCCCATTCTACGAGCAGTACTTC
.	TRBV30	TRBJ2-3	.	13	CAWSVLGADTQYF	TGTGCCTGGAGTGTACTTGGGGCAGATACGCAGTATTTT
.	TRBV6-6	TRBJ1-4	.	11	CAAATNEKLFF	TGTGCCGCTGCAACTAATGAAAAACTGTTTTTT
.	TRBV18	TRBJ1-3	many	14	CASSDASRGNTIYF	TGTGCCAGCTCCGATGCGTCCCGGGGAAACACCATATATTTT
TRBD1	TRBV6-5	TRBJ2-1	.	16	CASSYSGTGNWNEQFF	TGTGCCAGCAGTTACTCGGGGACAGGGAATTGGAATGAGCAGTTCTTC
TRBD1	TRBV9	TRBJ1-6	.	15	CASSVEDRATSPLHF	TGTGCCAGCAGCGTAGAGGACAGGGCAACTTCACCCCTCCACTTT
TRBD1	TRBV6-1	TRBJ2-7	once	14	CASRAGTGKYEQYF	TGTGCCAGCAGGGCCGGGACAGGGAAATACGAGCAGTACTTC
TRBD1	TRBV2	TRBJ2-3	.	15	CASSERTGGIDTQYF	TGTGCCAGCAGTGAACGGACAGGGGGAATAGATACGCAGTATTTT
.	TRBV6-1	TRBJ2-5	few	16	CASSDLGRGPKETQYF	TGTGCCAGCAGTGATTTGGGCCGGGGCCCCAAAGAGACCCAGTACTTC